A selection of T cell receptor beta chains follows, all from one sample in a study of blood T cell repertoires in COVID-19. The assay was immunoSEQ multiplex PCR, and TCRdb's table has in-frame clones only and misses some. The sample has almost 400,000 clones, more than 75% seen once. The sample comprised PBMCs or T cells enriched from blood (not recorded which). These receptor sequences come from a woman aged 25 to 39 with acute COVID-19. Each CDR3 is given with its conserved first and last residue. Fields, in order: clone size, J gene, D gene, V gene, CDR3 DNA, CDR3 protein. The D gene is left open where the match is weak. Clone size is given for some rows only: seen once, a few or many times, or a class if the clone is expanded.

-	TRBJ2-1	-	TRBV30	TGTGCCTGGAGTGATCAGGTCGGCAATGAGCAGTTCTTC	CAWSDQVGNEQFF
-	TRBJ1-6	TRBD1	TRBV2	TGTGCCAGCAGTCAGGACAGGGCCTATAATTCACCCCTCCACTTT	CASSQDRAYNSPLHF
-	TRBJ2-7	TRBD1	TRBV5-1	TGCGCCAGCAGTCCCACAGGGGGCGATTACGGGCAGTACTTC	CASSPTGGDYGQYF
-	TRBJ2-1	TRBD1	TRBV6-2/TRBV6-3	TGTGCCAGCAGTTACTCCGCCGGACAGGGCAATGAGCAGTTCTTC	CASSYSAGQGNEQFF
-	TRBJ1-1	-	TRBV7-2	TGTGCCAGCAGCTCCCAGCCGGGGAACACTGAAGCTTTCTTT	CASSSQPGNTEAFF
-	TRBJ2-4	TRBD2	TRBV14	TGTGCCAGCAGCCAAGGAGGGCTAGCGGGGGGCCCTGCCAAAAACATTCAGTACTTC	CASSQGGLAGGPAKNIQYF
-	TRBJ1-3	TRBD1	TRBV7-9	TGTGCCAGCAGCTATGTATTGGGACAGGGGAGCTCTGGAAACACCATATATTTT	CASSYVLGQGSSGNTIYF
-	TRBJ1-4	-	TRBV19	TGTGCCAGTAGTATTGTCAGGGTTGAATCGGGAGGACTGTTTTTT	CASSIVRVESGGLFF
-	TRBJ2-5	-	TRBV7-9	TGTGCCAGCAGCTTAGGTGGGGCAGGGCAAGAGACCCAGTACTTC	CASSLGGAGQETQYF
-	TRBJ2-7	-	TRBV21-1	TGTGCCAGCAGCAAAGAGGAGACTTACTACGAGCAGTACTTC	CASSKEETYYEQYF
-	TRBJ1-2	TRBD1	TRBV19	TGTGCCAGTAGTATTACCCTCGGACAGGACTATGGCTACACCTTC	CASSITLGQDYGYTF
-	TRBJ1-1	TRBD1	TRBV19	TGTGCCAGTAGCCAACAGGGGGTGGAAGATACTGAAGCTTTCTTT	CASSQQGVEDTEAFF
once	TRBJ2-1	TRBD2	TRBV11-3	TGTGCCAGCAGCTTAGGCACTAGCGGGGCTTACAATGAGCAGTTCTTC	CASSLGTSGAYNEQFF
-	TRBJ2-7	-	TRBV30	TGTGCCTGGAGTGTAATAGGACACGGGTACGAGCAGTACTTC	CAWSVIGHGYEQYF
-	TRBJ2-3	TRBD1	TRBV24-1	TGTGCCACCTCGGGACAGAGCACAGATACGCAGTATTTT	CATSGQSTDTQYF
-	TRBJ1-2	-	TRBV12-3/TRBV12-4	TGTGCCAGCAGTTTAGAGGGGTCCTATGGCTACACCTTC	CASSLEGSYGYTF
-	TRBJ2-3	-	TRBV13	TGTGCCAGCAGCTTAGGGCAGGGGATCCCAGATACGCAGTATTTT	CASSLGQGIPDTQYF
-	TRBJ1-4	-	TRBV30	TGTGCCTGGAGTAGCGGGATATCTAATGAAAAACTGTTTTTT	CAWSSGISNEKLFF
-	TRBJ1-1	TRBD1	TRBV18	TGTGCCAGCTCTCAACAGGGGGGGAACACTGAAGCTTTCTTT	CASSQQGGNTEAFF
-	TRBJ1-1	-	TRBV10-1	TGCGCCAGCAGTGAGTCGGTGGGTCGGAGTGCTTTCTTT	CASSESVGRSAFF
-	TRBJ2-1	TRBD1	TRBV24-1	TGTGCCACCAGTGACTTAAGGGACAGGGGCAATGAGCAGTTCTTC	CATSDLRDRGNEQFF
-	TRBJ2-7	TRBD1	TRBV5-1	TGCGCCAGCCAACAGGGGGCGATCCTAAAGGCACCCTACGAGCAGTACTTC	CASQQGAILKAPYEQYF
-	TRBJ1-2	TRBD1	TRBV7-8	TGTGCCAGCAGCTACTCCGGGACAGGGCACTATGGCTACACCTTC	CASSYSGTGHYGYTF
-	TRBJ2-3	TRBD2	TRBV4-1	TGCGCCAGCAGCCTAAGCGGGGACCCGTACACAGATACGCAGTATTTT	CASSLSGDPYTDTQYF
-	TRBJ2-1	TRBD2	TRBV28	TGTGCCAGCAGTTCCCTCGCTAGCGGGTCCTACAATGAGCAGTTCTTC	CASSSLASGSYNEQFF
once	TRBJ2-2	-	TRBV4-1	TGCGCCAGCAGCCAAGTCCAGTCCGGGGGCACCGGGGAGCTGTTTTTT	CASSQVQSGGTGELFF
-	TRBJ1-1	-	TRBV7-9	TGTGCCAGCAGCTTAAAATCCGCAGGGGAGTTTCTTTTGAACACTGAAGCTTTCTTT	CASSLKSAGEFLLNTEAFF
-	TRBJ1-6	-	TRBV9	TGTGCCAGCAGCTCCAGACAGGTTGGAAATTCACCCCTCCACTTT	CASSSRQVGNSPLHF
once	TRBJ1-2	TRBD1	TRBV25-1	TGTGCCAGCAGTGGACAGGGTTTGGGCTATGGCTACACCTTC	CASSGQGLGYGYTF
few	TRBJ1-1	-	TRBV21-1	TGTGCCAGCAGCGGATCTGCAGGGGACACTGAAGCTTTCTTT	CASSGSAGDTEAFF
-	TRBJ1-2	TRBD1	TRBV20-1	TGCAGTGCTAGTGGTGGGACAGGGGAATATGGCTACACCTTC	CSASGGTGEYGYTF
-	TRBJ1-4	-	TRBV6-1	TGTGCCAGCAGTGAACCCCCGGCAACTAATGAAAAACTGTTTTTT	CASSEPPATNEKLFF
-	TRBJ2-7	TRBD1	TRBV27	TGTGCCAGCAGTCTCCGGACAGGGGGCACCTACGAGCAGTACTTC	CASSLRTGGTYEQYF
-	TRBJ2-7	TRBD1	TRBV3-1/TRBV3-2	TGTGCCAGCAGCTCCGCTATCCGGACAGGTGCCCACGAGCAGTACTTC	CASSSAIRTGAHEQYF
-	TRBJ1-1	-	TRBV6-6	TGTGCCAGCAGTCCGCGGAGCCAGGGGCGCACGAACACTGAAGCTTTCTTT	CASSPRSQGRTNTEAFF
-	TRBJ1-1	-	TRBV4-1	TGCGCCAGCAGCCAAGTTTTAAGGACAGAGAACACTGAAGCTTTCTTT	CASSQVLRTENTEAFF
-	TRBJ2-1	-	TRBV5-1	TGCGCCAGCAGCTCCCCGGGGTCGGGGGAGCAGTTCTTC	CASSSPGSGEQFF
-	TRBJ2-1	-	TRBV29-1	TGCAGCGTTGTTGGGCAAACAGTTTACAATGAGCAGTTCTTC	CSVVGQTVYNEQFF
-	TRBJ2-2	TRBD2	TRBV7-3	TGTGCCAGCGCACTAGCGGGGGGCCACACCGGGGAGCTGTTTTTT	CASALAGGHTGELFF
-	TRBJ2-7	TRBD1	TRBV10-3	TGTGCCATCAGTGAGTCCGGGACAGAACCCTACGAGCAGTACTTC	CAISESGTEPYEQYF